This entry describes one T cell receptor (beta chain). Its antigen is not identified. Germline CDR1 is SGHRS and CDR2 is YFSETQ. The CDR3 consists of 14 residues. Trimming took off 3 bases at V and 2 bases at J, with 11 bases between the two ends. This entry belongs to a study of monozygotic twins with cystic fibrosis. Background on the study: With about 15 PCR cycles, barcoded libraries came from around 3 micrograms of fragmented DNA. Study results and limitations: The repertoire was suggested to be naive-dominated, clonality median roughly 0.0091.

Data came from immunoSEQ multiplex PCR; TCRdb stores just in-frame clones and leaves some out. This table has 25,000 to 30,000 clones, about nine tenths appearing once. The sample taken for sequencing was blood. The clonotype was recovered from a girl aged 2 to 10 with cystic fibrosis. V and J are TRBV5-1 and TRBJ1-1, with a possible D match to TRBD1 (5 bases). In DNA, the CDR3 is TGCGCCAGCAGCTGGGGCCTCACTAACACTGAAGCTTTCTTT. Translated: CASSWGLTNTEAFF.